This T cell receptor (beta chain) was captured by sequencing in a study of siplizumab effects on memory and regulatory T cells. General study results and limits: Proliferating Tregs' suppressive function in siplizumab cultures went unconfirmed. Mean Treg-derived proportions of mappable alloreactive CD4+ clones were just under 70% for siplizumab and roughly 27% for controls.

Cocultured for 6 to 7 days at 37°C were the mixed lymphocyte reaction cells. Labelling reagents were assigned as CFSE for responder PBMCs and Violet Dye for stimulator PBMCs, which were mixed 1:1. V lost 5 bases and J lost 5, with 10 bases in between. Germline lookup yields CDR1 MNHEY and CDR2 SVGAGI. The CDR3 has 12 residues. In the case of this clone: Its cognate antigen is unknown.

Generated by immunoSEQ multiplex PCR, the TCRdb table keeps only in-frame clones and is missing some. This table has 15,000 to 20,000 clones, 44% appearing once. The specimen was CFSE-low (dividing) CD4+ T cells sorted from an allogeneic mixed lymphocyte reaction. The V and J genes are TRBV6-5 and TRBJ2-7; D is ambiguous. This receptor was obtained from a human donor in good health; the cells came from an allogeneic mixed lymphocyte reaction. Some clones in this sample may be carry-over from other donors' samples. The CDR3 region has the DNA TGTGCCAGCAGTAACCGATTAAACGAGCAGTACTTC. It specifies CASSNRLNEQYF.